This T cell receptor (beta chain) emerged from a study of blood T cell repertoires in COVID-19. As for the study in general: Acute and convalescent COVID-19 specimens originated in the United States, Italy and Spain. In each case, the material was cDNA or gDNA derived from T cells, B-cell-depleted T cells, or PBMCs.

V shed 6 bases, J shed 10 bases, and the junction held 10 bases outside the gene matches. Per the germline V gene, CDR1 is SQVTM and CDR2 is ANQGSEA. The CDR3 consists of 13 residues. The authors' processing: It was from reference gene primer amplification that nucleated cell counts were estimated. The data were produced by immunoSEQ multiplex PCR, yet TCRdb's version contains in-frame clones alone and is incomplete. D and trimming come from the DNA, and the V and J calls and clone size come from that table. The sample carries roughly 350,000 clones, roughly 85% recorded once. This TCR derives from a woman aged 18-35 years with acute or convalescent COVID-19. The sample consisted of peripheral blood. V gene TRBV29-1 combines with J gene TRBJ2-1; 9 nucleotides match TRBD2. CDR3 in DNA: TGCAGCGTGGCACGACCGGGACTAGCCGAGCAGTTCTTC. The encoded protein is CSVARPGLAEQFF.